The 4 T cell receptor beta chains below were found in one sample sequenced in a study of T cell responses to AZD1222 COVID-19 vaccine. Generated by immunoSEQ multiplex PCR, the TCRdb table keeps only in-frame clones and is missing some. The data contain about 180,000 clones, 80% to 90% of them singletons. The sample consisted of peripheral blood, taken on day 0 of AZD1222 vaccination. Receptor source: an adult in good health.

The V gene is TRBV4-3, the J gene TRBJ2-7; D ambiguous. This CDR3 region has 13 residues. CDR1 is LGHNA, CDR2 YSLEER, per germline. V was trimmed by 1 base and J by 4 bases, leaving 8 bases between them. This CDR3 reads CASSQAPRYEQYF. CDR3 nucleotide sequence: TGCGCCAGCAGCCAAGCCCCCCGTTACGAGCAGTACTTC.

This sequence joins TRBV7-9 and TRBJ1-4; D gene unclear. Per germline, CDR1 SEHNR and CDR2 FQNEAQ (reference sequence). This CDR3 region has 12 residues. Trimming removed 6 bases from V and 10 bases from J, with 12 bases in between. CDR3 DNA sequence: TGTGCCAGCAGAACGGAGGCGGGAAAACTGTTTTTT. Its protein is CASRTEAGKLFF.

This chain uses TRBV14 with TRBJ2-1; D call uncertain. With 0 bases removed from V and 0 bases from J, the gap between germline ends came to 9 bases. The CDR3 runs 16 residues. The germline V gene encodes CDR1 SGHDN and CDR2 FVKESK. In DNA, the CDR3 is TGTGCCAGCAGCCAAGACCTCGGCAGCTCCTACAATGAGCAGTTCTTC. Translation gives CASSQDLGSSYNEQFF.

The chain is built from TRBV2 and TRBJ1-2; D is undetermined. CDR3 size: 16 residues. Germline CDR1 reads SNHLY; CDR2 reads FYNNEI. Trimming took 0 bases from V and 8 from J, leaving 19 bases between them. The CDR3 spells CASSEAREGRIKGYTF. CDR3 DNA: TGTGCCAGCAGTGAAGCGCGGGAAGGGAGGATTAAGGGCTACACCTTC.